This T cell receptor (beta chain) came from a study of blood T cell repertoires in COVID-19. In the source study's methods: Reference gene primer amplification yielded estimated nucleated cell counts. Sequenced by immunoSEQ multiplex PCR; TCRdb stores in-frame clones only, minus some. V, J and clone size are those of that table, while D and trimming were read from the DNA. This table has about 480,000 clones, around 85% appearing once. Trimming at V came to 0 bases and at J to 3 bases, leaving 5 bases not matched to a gene. This CDR3 has 16 residues. The germline V gene has CDR1 MNHEY and CDR2 SVGAGI. Participants' reported clinical history set cohort assignment.

J is TRBJ2-4 and V is TRBV6-5; 7 bases line up with TRBD2. The TCR comes from a woman in her fifties or sixties who had recovered from COVID-19. Source material: PBMCs or T cells enriched from blood (not recorded which). CDR3: CASSYSGGGGKNIQYF. The DNA for the CDR3 is TGTGCCAGCAGTTACTCGGGCGGGGGAGGCAAAAACATTCAGTACTTC.